This is a list of T cell receptor beta chains from one sample in a study of T cells after yellow fever vaccination. TCRdb used MiXCR to reprocess the 5' RACE reads, holding one entry per CDR3 protein. The repertoire has 620,000 or so distinct CDR3 sequences, about a sixth of them found once; the top ten carry 15% to 20%. The sequenced sample was PBMCs, obtained less than 6 days after the first yellow fever vaccination. The receptor set was obtained from a man younger than 30 who received the YFV17D yellow fever vaccine. Each CDR3 is given with its conserved first and last residue. The order of the fields is J gene, clone size, V gene, CDR3 protein. Size values are once, few and many counts, or a class for expanded clones, and some rows have none.

j_gene: TRBJ2-2
abundance: few
v_gene: TRBV7-2
CDR3aa: CASGPSTGELFF

j_gene: TRBJ2-2
abundance: few
v_gene: TRBV7-2
CDR3aa: CASSSYSELFF

j_gene: TRBJ2-1
abundance: NA
v_gene: TRBV24-1
CDR3aa: CATSDPLTAPSYNEQFF

j_gene: TRBJ1-1
abundance: few
v_gene: TRBV5-1
CDR3aa: CASSFGFLRRTEAFF

j_gene: TRBJ1-5
abundance: NA
v_gene: TRBV19
CDR3aa: CASRATHYSNQPQHF

j_gene: TRBJ2-1
abundance: NA
v_gene: TRBV5-1
CDR3aa: CASSSTSGGAHEQFF

j_gene: TRBJ1-2
abundance: NA
v_gene: TRBV5-1
CDR3aa: CASSLGAEFYGYTF

j_gene: TRBJ1-2
abundance: NA
v_gene: TRBV5-1
CDR3aa: CASSADRNVFYGYTF

j_gene: TRBJ2-3
abundance: NA
v_gene: TRBV6-2/TRBV6-3
CDR3aa: CASSYGSGALTDTQYF

j_gene: TRBJ1-2
abundance: few
v_gene: TRBV7-2
CDR3aa: CASSVRDGRGYTF

j_gene: TRBJ2-3
abundance: NA
v_gene: TRBV7-2
CDR3aa: CASSFGTGAGTDTQYF

j_gene: TRBJ1-2
abundance: NA
v_gene: TRBV12-3/TRBV12-4
CDR3aa: CASSLNLFVSNYGYTF

j_gene: TRBJ2-1
abundance: NA
v_gene: TRBV7-3
CDR3aa: CASSSLSQSSYNEQFF

j_gene: TRBJ2-3
abundance: few
v_gene: TRBV24-1
CDR3aa: CATSDSLGETDTQYF

j_gene: TRBJ2-6
abundance: once
v_gene: TRBV3-1
CDR3aa: CASSQRDFGTANVLTF

j_gene: TRBJ1-6
abundance: NA
v_gene: TRBV5-1
CDR3aa: CASSVGQLTYNSPLHF

j_gene: TRBJ1-5
abundance: NA
v_gene: TRBV4-1
CDR3aa: CASSENPATQPQHF

j_gene: TRBJ2-2
abundance: few
v_gene: TRBV5-1
CDR3aa: CASSPWTTTGELFF

j_gene: TRBJ2-1
abundance: NA
v_gene: TRBV7-2
CDR3aa: CASSLALDVSEQFF

j_gene: TRBJ1-1
abundance: NA
v_gene: TRBV6-1
CDR3aa: CASTDRARTEAFF

j_gene: TRBJ2-5
abundance: NA
v_gene: TRBV20-1
CDR3aa: CSARDEWGQASGVRTQYF

j_gene: TRBJ2-2
abundance: once
v_gene: TRBV5-5
CDR3aa: CASSLAGGAPAGELFF

j_gene: TRBJ2-2
abundance: few
v_gene: TRBV7-2
CDR3aa: CASSKGTGGTGELFF

j_gene: TRBJ2-5
abundance: many
v_gene: TRBV7-8
CDR3aa: CASSLGSSGGAGETQYF

j_gene: TRBJ2-3
abundance: NA
v_gene: TRBV10-3
CDR3aa: CAISGAGLVPQYF

j_gene: TRBJ1-1
abundance: NA
v_gene: TRBV7-9
CDR3aa: CASSTPWGAGVTEAFF

j_gene: TRBJ2-3
abundance: NA
v_gene: TRBV7-2
CDR3aa: CASSFRPAKTTDTQYF

j_gene: TRBJ2-5
abundance: NA
v_gene: TRBV2
CDR3aa: CASWLAGETQYF

j_gene: TRBJ1-1
abundance: many
v_gene: TRBV7-3
CDR3aa: CASSPTGRGTEAFF

j_gene: TRBJ1-5
abundance: NA
v_gene: TRBV19
CDR3aa: CASTGLRDRANSNQPQHF

j_gene: TRBJ2-2
abundance: many
v_gene: TRBV5-5
CDR3aa: CASSPGTSETGELFF

j_gene: TRBJ2-1
abundance: NA
v_gene: TRBV24-1
CDR3aa: CATKGSGAYNEQFF

j_gene: TRBJ2-1
abundance: many
v_gene: TRBV5-1
CDR3aa: CASSLVIGISYNEQFF

j_gene: TRBJ1-2
abundance: once
v_gene: TRBV4-1
CDR3aa: CASSQEEGYYGYTF

j_gene: TRBJ2-3
abundance: few
v_gene: TRBV20-1
CDR3aa: CSARGSSSSTDTQYF

j_gene: TRBJ1-2
abundance: many
v_gene: TRBV6-1
CDR3aa: CASRSSVSYGYTF

j_gene: TRBJ2-3
abundance: few
v_gene: TRBV19
CDR3aa: CASRRGQGTDTQYF

j_gene: TRBJ2-3
abundance: few
v_gene: TRBV4-1
CDR3aa: CASSLTSGVGTDTQYF

j_gene: TRBJ2-1
abundance: NA
v_gene: TRBV5-4
CDR3aa: CASVGTGEGNEQFF

j_gene: TRBJ1-6
abundance: NA
v_gene: TRBV12-3/TRBV12-4
CDR3aa: CASNRGYNSPLHF

j_gene: TRBJ2-3
abundance: few
v_gene: TRBV29-1
CDR3aa: CSVQRGAHPSTDTQYF

j_gene: TRBJ1-2
abundance: NA
v_gene: TRBV20-1
CDR3aa: CSAKQGTVYGYTF

j_gene: TRBJ2-3
abundance: NA
v_gene: TRBV4-1
CDR3aa: CASSQVPAGGVDTQYF

j_gene: TRBJ2-2
abundance: few
v_gene: TRBV9
CDR3aa: CASSVVKASVTGELFF

j_gene: TRBJ2-1
abundance: NA
v_gene: TRBV30
CDR3aa: CAWSVEGNEQFF

j_gene: TRBJ2-2
abundance: many
v_gene: TRBV6-2/TRBV6-3
CDR3aa: CASSYPLRAANTGELFF

j_gene: TRBJ2-2
abundance: few
v_gene: TRBV6-5
CDR3aa: CASSYSMVLVNTGELFF

j_gene: TRBJ1-1
abundance: NA
v_gene: TRBV3-1
CDR3aa: CASSQRDRPVSTEAFF

j_gene: TRBJ1-4
abundance: NA
v_gene: TRBV19
CDR3aa: CASSRPNEKLFF

j_gene: TRBJ1-1
abundance: few
v_gene: TRBV6-1
CDR3aa: CASSAYAEAFF